The rows below give T cell receptor beta chains drawn from one sample of a study of blood T cell repertoires in COVID-19. Here immunoSEQ multiplex PCR was the method, and the copy in TCRdb shows in-frame clones only, minus some. In the table there are some 180,000 clones, 88% of which are singletons. The sequenced material came from peripheral blood. These receptors all stem from a man aged 40-49 years with active or convalescent COVID-19. CDR3s include the opening cysteine and the closing phenylalanine or tryptophan. A D gene is named only where the DNA matches it firmly. Clone size is not always given. Where it is, it says once, few, many or a class for expanded clones.

j_call clone_size v_call d_call cdr3_aa cdr3_nt
TRBJ1-2 NA TRBV3-1/TRBV3-2 TRBD1 CASSTTSGGSGYTF TGTGCCAGCAGCACAACCTCAGGGGGCTCTGGCTACACCTTC
TRBJ1-5 NA TRBV7-2 TRBD1 CASSSRAGGDSQPQHF TGTGCCAGCAGCTCACGAGCAGGGGGCGACTCTCAGCCCCAGCATTTT
TRBJ2-7 NA TRBV28 TRBD2 CASSLAVAGSYEQYF TGTGCCAGCAGTTTAGCGGTAGCGGGGTCCTACGAGCAGTACTTC
TRBJ1-2 NA TRBV9 NA CASSLAGYGYTF TGTGCCAGCAGCCTCGCGGGCTATGGCTACACCTTC
TRBJ2-3 NA TRBV6-1 NA CASSDRGRVDTQYF TGTGCCAGCAGTGATAGGGGTCGGGTGGATACGCAGTATTTT
TRBJ1-3 NA TRBV24-1 NA CATSDPAGRERERNTIYF TGTGCCACCAGTGATCCCGCTGGACGGGAAAGGGAAAGAAACACCATATATTTT
TRBJ1-1 NA TRBV19 TRBD1 CASSTSGQVGTEAFF TGTGCCAGTAGTACATCCGGACAGGTGGGGACTGAAGCTTTCTTT
TRBJ1-1 NA TRBV28 TRBD1 CALRRSGGEAEAFF TGTGCCCTTAGAAGATCAGGGGGCGAGGCTGAAGCTTTCTTT
TRBJ2-5 NA TRBV11-2 TRBD1 CASRKPGQGRETQYF TGTGCCAGCAGAAAACCGGGACAGGGGCGGGAGACCCAGTACTTC
TRBJ2-1 NA TRBV2 TRBD2 CASSESGGASYNEQFF TGTGCCAGCAGTGAGAGCGGGGGGGCTTCCTACAATGAGCAGTTCTTC
TRBJ1-4 once TRBV4-3 NA CASSQDSGRGEKLFF TGCGCCAGCAGCCAAGATTCAGGGAGGGGAGAAAAACTGTTTTTT
TRBJ1-2 few TRBV19 TRBD1 CASSVTRRQGARGGYTF TGTGCCAGTAGTGTCACCCGAAGACAGGGGGCGCGGGGAGGCTACACCTTC
TRBJ1-1 NA TRBV7-8 NA CASSFTTGDTEAFF TGTGCCAGCAGCTTTACGACCGGAGACACTGAAGCTTTCTTT
TRBJ2-1 NA TRBV4-2 NA CASSQELALYNEQFF TGTGCCAGCAGCCAAGAGCTAGCGTTGTACAATGAGCAGTTCTTC
TRBJ1-1 NA TRBV19 TRBD1 CASSKRQGLNTEAFF TGTGCCAGTAGTAAAAGACAGGGGCTGAACACTGAAGCTTTCTTT
TRBJ2-7 NA TRBV2 NA CASREDSLTYEQYF TGTGCCAGCAGGGAAGACTCCTTAACCTACGAGCAGTACTTC
TRBJ1-2 NA TRBV10-3 NA CAISESNRNNYGYTF TGTGCCATCAGTGAGTCAAACAGGAATAACTATGGCTACACCTTC
TRBJ1-4 NA TRBV30 NA CAWSTGKATNEKLFF TGTGCCTGGAGCACAGGGAAGGCAACTAATGAAAAACTGTTTTTT
TRBJ2-5 NA TRBV27 TRBD2 CASSDVGLAGVRETQYF TGTGCCAGCAGTGATGTCGGACTAGCGGGGGTTCGGGAGACCCAGTACTTC
TRBJ1-1 NA TRBV18 NA CASSPIRGQEGTEAFF TGTGCCAGCTCACCAATCCGTGGCCAAGAGGGTACTGAAGCTTTCTTT
TRBJ2-4 once TRBV19 NA CASSMGGAAKNIQYF TGTGCCAGTAGTATGGGGGGGGCGGCCAAAAACATTCAGTACTTC
TRBJ1-1 NA TRBV28 TRBD1 CASSFGDRGNAEAFF TGTGCCAGCAGTTTTGGCGACAGGGGTAACGCTGAAGCTTTCTTT
TRBJ1-6 NA TRBV19 NA CASSIDPGASNSPLHF TGTGCCAGTAGTATAGATCCAGGGGCGAGTAATTCACCCCTCCACTTT
TRBJ1-5 NA TRBV2 TRBD1 CASSVQGRYNQPQHF TGTGCCAGCAGCGTACAGGGGAGGTACAATCAGCCCCAGCATTTT
TRBJ1-5 NA TRBV28 TRBD1 CASSSTGGGNQPQHF TGTGCCAGCAGTTCAACAGGGGGAGGCAATCAGCCCCAGCATTTT
TRBJ1-3 NA TRBV10-3 TRBD1 CAIRDRAGNTIYF TGTGCCATCAGGGACAGGGCTGGAAACACCATATATTTT
TRBJ2-7 NA TRBV5-1 NA CASSGTLYEQYF TGCGCCAGCAGCGGGACACTATACGAGCAGTACTTC
TRBJ2-1 NA TRBV7-3 NA CASSPSRGTLYNEQFF TGTGCCAGCAGCCCAAGCCGCGGGACGCTATACAATGAGCAGTTCTTC
TRBJ2-1 NA TRBV9 TRBD2 CASSTAAGAYNEQFF TGTGCCAGCAGCACCGCAGCGGGAGCCTACAATGAGCAGTTCTTC
TRBJ1-1 NA TRBV2 TRBD1 CASSGQGLVRDTEAFF TGTGCCAGCAGTGGACAGGGACTCGTTCGGGACACTGAAGCTTTCTTT
TRBJ1-4 NA TRBV5-1 TRBD1 CASSSGQGRDEKLFF TGCGCCAGCAGCTCCGGACAGGGTCGGGATGAAAAACTGTTTTTT
TRBJ1-1 NA TRBV6-5 TRBD1 CASSSTGAWNTEAFF TGTGCCAGCAGTTCGACAGGGGCTTGGAACACTGAAGCTTTCTTT
TRBJ1-2 once TRBV5-8 TRBD1 CASSLAAGGSYGYTF TGTGCCAGCAGCTTGGCCGCAGGGGGCTCGTATGGCTACACCTTC
TRBJ2-7 NA TRBV20-1 NA CSAPQGYKQYF TGCAGTGCTCCCCAGGGGTATAAGCAGTACTTC
TRBJ1-4 NA TRBV14 TRBD1 CASSQVSGGHNEKLFF TGTGCCAGCAGCCAAGTATCAGGGGGGCATAATGAAAAACTGTTTTTT
TRBJ1-1 NA TRBV9 NA CASSVVSGNTEAFF TGTGCCAGCAGCGTAGTCTCGGGAAACACTGAAGCTTTCTTT
TRBJ2-1 NA TRBV30 NA CAWSVQPNNEQFF TGTGCCTGGAGTGTACAACCAAACAATGAGCAGTTCTTC
TRBJ2-5 NA TRBV2 NA CASLLQRDQETQYF TGTGCCAGCCTCCTCCAGCGGGACCAAGAGACCCAGTACTTC
TRBJ1-5 few TRBV7-9 TRBD1 CASSSTGGNQPQHF TGTGCCAGCAGCTCCACAGGGGGCAATCAGCCCCAGCATTTT
TRBJ1-2 NA TRBV7-2 TRBD1 CASSIKGRSGQNYGYTF TGTGCCAGCAGCATAAAAGGGCGTTCGGGACAGAACTATGGCTACACCTTC
TRBJ2-2 NA TRBV7-9 TRBD2 CASSAGLAGGPGELFF TGTGCCAGCAGCGCCGGACTAGCGGGAGGCCCCGGGGAGCTGTTTTTT
TRBJ2-7 NA TRBV7-9 NA CASSSASYEQYF TGTGCCAGCAGCTCAGCGAGTTACGAGCAGTACTTC
TRBJ2-2 NA TRBV7-3 TRBD1 CASSTRTGEGTGELFF TGTGCCAGCAGCACCCGGACAGGGGAAGGCACCGGGGAGCTGTTTTTT
TRBJ2-7 NA TRBV5-1 NA CASSWRGYEQYF TGCGCCAGCAGTTGGAGGGGCTACGAGCAGTACTTC
TRBJ1-1 NA TRBV7-2 NA CASSLETNTEAFF TGTGCCAGCAGCTTAGAGACAAACACTGAAGCTTTCTTT
TRBJ2-5 NA TRBV7-2 NA CASRMSSTETQYF TGTGCCAGCAGGATGAGTAGTACAGAGACCCAGTACTTC
TRBJ1-2 NA TRBV6-1 NA CASSELQLGQNYGYTF TGTGCCAGCAGTGAACTACAATTAGGACAGAACTATGGCTACACCTTC
TRBJ1-2 NA TRBV29-1 NA CSVGRGRDGYTF TGCAGCGTTGGGAGGGGGAGGGATGGCTACACCTTC
TRBJ2-1 NA TRBV18 TRBD1 CASSGTVSYNEQFF TGTGCCAGCTCAGGGACAGTCTCCTACAATGAGCAGTTCTTC
TRBJ2-2 NA TRBV28 NA CASSLKLRSTGELFF TGTGCCAGCAGTTTGAAGCTTAGGAGCACCGGGGAGCTGTTTTTT
TRBJ2-7 NA TRBV19 TRBD2 CASRGLAGGQEQYF TGTGCCAGTAGGGGACTAGCGGGGGGCCAGGAGCAGTACTTC
TRBJ2-7 NA TRBV25-1 NA CASSSHRASYEQYF TGTGCCAGCAGTAGTCACAGGGCCTCCTACGAGCAGTACTTC
TRBJ1-1 NA TRBV7-2 NA CASSPNLGVSTEAFF TGTGCCAGCAGCCCTAATCTTGGAGTTAGTACTGAAGCTTTCTTT
TRBJ2-6 once TRBV7-2 NA CASSRRGTPGANVLTF TGTGCCAGCAGCCGTAGGGGGACCCCTGGGGCCAACGTCCTGACTTTC
TRBJ2-7 NA TRBV11-1 NA CASSPTITGIYEQYF TGTGCCAGCAGCCCCACCATAACGGGGATCTACGAGCAGTACTTC
TRBJ1-3 NA TRBV6-5 NA CASSPRVYGNTIYF TGTGCCAGCTCCCCCAGGGTTTATGGAAACACCATATATTTT
TRBJ2-3 NA TRBV10-3 TRBD2 CAITSGLAATDTQYF TGTGCCATCACCTCGGGGCTAGCGGCCACAGATACGCAGTATTTT
TRBJ1-4 many TRBV28 NA CASSLGEATNEKLFF TGTGCCAGCAGTTTAGGAGAAGCAACTAATGAAAAACTGTTTTTT
TRBJ2-5 once TRBV5-1 TRBD2 CASTPLAGVQETQYF TGCGCCAGCACGCCACTAGCGGGGGTACAGGAGACCCAGTACTTC